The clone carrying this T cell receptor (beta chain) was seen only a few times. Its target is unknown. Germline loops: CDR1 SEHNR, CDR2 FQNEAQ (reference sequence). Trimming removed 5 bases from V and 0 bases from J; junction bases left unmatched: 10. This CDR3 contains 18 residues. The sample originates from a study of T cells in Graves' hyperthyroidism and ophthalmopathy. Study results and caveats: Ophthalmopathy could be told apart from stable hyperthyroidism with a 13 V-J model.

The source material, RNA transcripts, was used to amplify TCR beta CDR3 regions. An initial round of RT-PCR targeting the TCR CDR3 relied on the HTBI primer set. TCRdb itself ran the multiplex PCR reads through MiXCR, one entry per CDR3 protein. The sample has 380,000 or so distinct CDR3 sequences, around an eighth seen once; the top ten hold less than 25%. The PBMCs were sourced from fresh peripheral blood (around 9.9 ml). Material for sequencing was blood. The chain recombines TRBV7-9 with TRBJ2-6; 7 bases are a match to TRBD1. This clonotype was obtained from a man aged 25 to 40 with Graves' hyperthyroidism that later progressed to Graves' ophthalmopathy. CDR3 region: CASSPAGGKSSGANVLTF. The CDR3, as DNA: TGTGCCAGCAGCCCCGCAGGGGGAAAAAGCTCTGGGGCCAACGTCCTGACTTTC.